A single sample is the source of the 22 T cell receptor beta chains below, sequenced in a study of cytomegalovirus exposure and HLA in healthy donors. The PCR used 60 Vbeta and 13 Jbeta primers. Sequencing used immunoSEQ multiplex PCR; TCRdb keeps in-frame clones, though not all of them. The sample carries roughly 240,000 clones, 80% to 90% recorded once. Sequencing was carried out using PBMCs. The receptor source for this set is a girl under 10 years old in good health and CMV-seronegative.

The chain couples TRBV10-2 to TRBJ2-5; 8 nucleotides line up with TRBD1. Gene TRBJ2-7 matches the end of the DNA better, so the J call may be wrong. The CDR3 covers 15 residues. Per germline, CDR1 WSHSY and CDR2 SAAADI. CDR3 DNA: TGCGCCAGCAGTCCAGGACAGGGTGGATCTTACGAGCAGTACTTC. Translating gives CASSPGQGGSYEQYF.

The CDR3 DNA follows: TGTGCCAGCAGCCTCGGACTAGCAGCGATAGAGACCCAGTACTTC. Protein: CASSLGLAAIETQYF. The V gene is TRBV7-6, the J gene TRBJ2-5; 8 bases are shared with TRBD2. Trimming took 5 bases from V and 4 from J; bases not matched to a gene: 9. CDR3 length: 15 amino acids. CDR1 is SGHVS, CDR2 FNYEAQ, per germline.

To note about this clone: This sample includes further DNA sequences coding for the same CDR3. The J gene is TRBJ2-7, the V gene TRBV10-3, with 11 bases lining up with TRBD2. Germline CDR1 ENHRY, CDR2 SYGVKD. J gave up 4 bases and V 0 bases, and 2 bases lay outside the gene matches. The CDR3 covers 15 residues. CDR3 in amino acids: CAISESSGGAYEQYF. The CDR3 coding sequence is TGTGCCATCAGTGAGTCTAGCGGGGGGGCGTACGAGCAGTACTTC.

V usage is TRBV5-5 and J usage is TRBJ2-1, with D possibly being TRBD2 (6 bases). Trimming stripped 2 bases from V and 12 bases from J, with 24 bases between. The germline V gene encodes CDR1 SGHKS and CDR2 YYEKEE (reference sequence). The CDR3 has 16 amino acids. CDR3 loop: CASSLYKETRFDGQFF. The CDR3, as DNA: TGTGCCAGCAGCTTATACAAGGAGACTAGGTTTGATGGGCAGTTCTTC.

This chain uses TRBV5-1 with TRBJ2-2, with a weak D call TRBD2 (5 bases). Trimming removed 8 bases from V and 1 base from J, with 9 bases in between. The CDR3 runs 13 residues. CDR1 is SGHRS and CDR2 is YFSETQ in the germline V gene. The CDR3 reads CASGSGNTGELFF. In DNA form, the CDR3 reads TGCGCCAGTGGGAGCGGGAACACCGGGGAGCTGTTTTTT.

This chain links TRBV5-4 with TRBJ2-1; TRBD2 matches at 12 bases. Germline CDR1 is SGHNT and CDR2 is YYREEE (reference sequence). This CDR3 contains 15 residues. V was clipped by 4 bases and J by 7 bases; unmatched bases: 6. Here the CDR3 reads CASSQRTSGVNEQFF. The CDR3 coding sequence is TGTGCCAGCAGCCAACGGACTAGCGGGGTAAATGAGCAGTTCTTC.

The V call is TRBV7-9, the J call TRBJ1-5, with 9 positions matching TRBD1. J was trimmed by 4 bases and V by 1 base; bases with no gene match: 2. There are 15 residues in the CDR3. CDR1 and CDR2 from the germline V gene are SEHNR and FQNEAQ (reference sequence). CDR3 DNA: TGTGCCAGCAGCTTAGGTGGGACAGGGAATCAGCCCCAGCATTTT. Translated: CASSLGGTGNQPQHF.

The chain has TRBV6-5 and TRBJ1-5; the match to TRBD1 covers 7 bases. With V trimmed by 5 bases and J by 9 bases, 10 bases remained unmatched. Germline V CDR1 and CDR2: MNHEY, SVGAGI. The CDR3 has 14 amino acids. In DNA form, the CDR3 reads TGTGCCAGCAGTCAAAACAGGGGCGGCCGGCCCCAGCATTTT. It codes for CASSQNRGGRPQHF.

This clone was found once. V usage is TRBV9 and J usage is TRBJ2-3, with D perhaps TRBD2 (7 bases). Germline assignment: CDR1 SGDLS and CDR2 YYNGEE. V was trimmed by 2 bases and J by 8 bases, leaving 15 bases between them. The CDR3 length is 14 residues. CDR3 residues: CASSVPGEGGTQYF. CDR3 in DNA: TGTGCCAGCAGCGTCCCTGGGGAGGGGGGTACGCAGTATTTT.

The V call is TRBV5-1, the J call TRBJ2-3; no firm D call. This CDR3 is 14 amino acids long. Germline lookup yields CDR1 SGHRS and CDR2 YFSETQ. V was trimmed by 1 base and J by 1 base, leaving 7 bases between them. CDR3 sequence (DNA): TGCGCCAGCAGCTTGTCTAGACGCACAGATACGCAGTATTTT. This translates into CASSLSRRTDTQYF.

J is TRBJ1-1 and V is TRBV5-5; 9 nucleotides match TRBD1. The V gene end was trimmed by 4 bases and the J gene end by 2 bases; junction bases not matched to a gene: 12. The CDR3 spans 17 residues. Germline CDR1 reads SGHKS; CDR2 reads YYEKEE (reference sequence). CDR3 coding DNA: TGTGCCAGCAGCCTTAGGTTCTTTACAGGGGGCAACACTGAAGCTTTCTTT. This gives the protein CASSLRFFTGGNTEAFF.

J is TRBJ2-7 and V is TRBV25-1, with 7 bases lining up with TRBD1. In germline, CDR1 is MGHDK, CDR2 SYGVNS. This CDR3 is built from 14 residues. Trimming removed 2 bases from V and 4 bases from J; junction bases left unmatched: 5. The CDR3 DNA follows: TGTGCCAGCAGTGAAACGGGACAGCGTTACGAGCAGTACTTC. Its translation is CASSETGQRYEQYF.

This clone was seen a few times. The rearrangement links TRBV7-9 to TRBJ2-1; 13 bases are a match to TRBD2. The germline gives CDR1 SEHNR, CDR2 FQNEAQ (reference sequence). Germline trimming cut 3 bases from V and 7 bases from J; bases unmatched to any gene: 6. CDR3 length: 16 amino acids. CDR3 nucleotides: TGTGCCAGCAGCTTTGGGGGACTAGCGGGGTATAATGAGCAGTTCTTC. It encodes CASSFGGLAGYNEQFF.

The chain couples TRBV9 to TRBJ1-2; a possible D gene is TRBD1 (6 bases). Trimming removed 6 bases from V and 6 bases from J, with 12 bases in between. Germline CDR1 is SGDLS and CDR2 is YYNGEE. The CDR3 length is 12 residues. CDR3 nucleotide sequence: TGTGCCAGCACCGACAGGTCGGATGGCTACACCTTC. As protein: CASTDRSDGYTF. Based on the CDR3 plus reference TRBV9 and TRBJ1-2, the full variable domain is DSGVTQTPKHLITATGQRVTLRCSPRSGDLSVYWYQQSLDQGLQFLIQYYNGEERAKGNILERFSAQQFPDLHSELNLSSLELGDSALYFCASTDRSDGYTFGSGTRLTVV.

The rearrangement links TRBV9 to TRBJ2-2; 12 bases map to TRBD2. The CDR3 consists of 18 residues. With V trimmed by 0 bases and J by 0 bases, 3 bases remained unmatched. Germline-derived CDR1 and CDR2 are SGDLS and YYNGEE. In DNA form, the CDR3 reads TGTGCCAGCAGCGTAGTCCCTAGCGGGAGGGCGAACACCGGGGAGCTGTTTTTT. The encoded protein is CASSVVPSGRANTGELFF.

This clone was seen just once. The chain couples TRBV19 to TRBJ2-2, with a tentative D call TRBD2 (6 bases). The germline V gene has CDR1 LNHDA and CDR2 SQIVND (reference sequence). V lost 9 bases, J lost 6 bases, and 23 bases lay in between. The CDR3 has 16 residues. Here the CDR3 reads CASMDRRLGSPGELFF. CDR3 sequence (DNA): TGTGCCAGCATGGACCGGAGACTAGGATCTCCCGGGGAGCTGTTTTTT.

The V and J genes are TRBV11-1 and TRBJ2-7; tentative D call: TRBD2 (5 bases). CDR1 is SGHAT, CDR2 FQDESV, per germline (reference sequence). V lost 1 base to trimming and J lost 2 bases, with 9 bases between them. The CDR3 totals 14 residues. CDR3 region: CASSLVPRAYEQYF. CDR3 nucleotide sequence: TGTGCCAGCAGCTTAGTTCCGCGGGCCTACGAGCAGTACTTC.

This chain joins TRBV19 and TRBJ1-5; weak D call: TRBD1 (6 bases). Trimming removed 5 bases from V and 7 bases from J, with 18 bases in between. Germline values: CDR1 LNHDA, CDR2 SQIVND (reference sequence). The CDR3 consists of 15 residues. Here the CDR3 DNA reads TGTGCCAGTAGTGGCCAAAAGAGGGGGGGACAGCCCCAGCATTTT. This sequence encodes CASSGQKRGGQPQHF.

The chain employs TRBV27 and TRBJ2-3, with D possibly being TRBD1 (6 bases). CDR1 is MNHEY, CDR2 SMNVEV, per germline (reference sequence). V lost 7 bases, J lost 0 bases, and 11 bases lay in between. This CDR3 has 14 residues. CDR3 sequence: CASTPTGSTDTQYF. CDR3 sequence (DNA): TGTGCCAGCACCCCGACAGGTAGCACAGATACGCAGTATTTT.

The chain links TRBV27 to TRBJ2-7; 7 bases are a match to TRBD2. Germline assignment: CDR1 MNHEY and CDR2 SMNVEV (reference sequence). This CDR3 comprises 13 residues. With 6 bases clipped from V and 2 bases from J, the junction kept 4 bases outside the gene matches. Here the CDR3 reads CASSPSGPYEQYF. CDR3 DNA: TGTGCCAGCAGCCCTAGCGGACCCTACGAGCAGTACTTC.

The CDR3 sequence: CASSHQGGGEQYF. The CDR3 nucleotides are TGTGCCAGCAGTCATCAAGGGGGGGGCGAGCAGTACTTC. The chain recombines TRBV27 with TRBJ2-7; tentative D call: TRBD2 (7 bases). Trimming shortened V by 5 bases and J by 6 bases, and 14 bases separated the two germline ends. The CDR3 is 13 residues long. In germline, CDR1 is MNHEY, CDR2 SMNVEV (reference sequence).

The chain is built from TRBV27 and TRBJ1-2; the match to TRBD1 covers 7 bases. After removal of 7 bases from V and 4 bases from J, the junction contained 6 bases not matched to a gene. CDR1 and CDR2 (germline): MNHEY, SMNVEV (reference sequence). CDR3 length: 13 amino acids. The CDR3 DNA sequence: TGTGCCAGCATGGACAGGCCGAGCTATGGCTACACCTTC. This gives the protein CASMDRPSYGYTF.